Listed below are T cell receptor beta chains from one sample, sequenced in a study of cytomegalovirus exposure and HLA in healthy donors. Sequencing was performed with immunoSEQ multiplex PCR; in TCRdb, only in-frame clones are kept and a portion is missing. This table has fewer than 200,000 clones, over 80% appearing once. Specimen: PBMCs. These receptors originate from a woman in her forties or fifties in good health and CMV-seropositive. Both conserved end residues are part of each CDR3. Fields, in order: CDR3 length, J gene, D gene, clone size, V gene, CDR3 protein, CDR3 DNA. The D gene is left open where the match is weak. Not every row has a clone size; where given, it reads once, few, many or a size class.

CDR3 length: 16; J gene: TRBJ1-2; D gene: .; clone size: .; V gene: TRBV7-8; CDR3 protein: CASSLVRAGGASGYTF; CDR3 DNA: TGTGCCAGCAGCTTAGTTAGGGCGGGGGGCGCGTCCGGCTACACCTTC
CDR3 length: 15; J gene: TRBJ1-6; D gene: .; clone size: .; V gene: TRBV7-2; CDR3 protein: CASSLEGQMGSPLHF; CDR3 DNA: TGTGCCAGCAGCTTAGAGGGACAAATGGGTTCACCCCTCCACTTT
CDR3 length: 15; J gene: TRBJ2-4; D gene: .; clone size: .; V gene: TRBV6-5; CDR3 protein: CASSPTGRAKNIQYF; CDR3 DNA: TGTGCCAGCAGTCCTACGGGAAGAGCCAAAAACATTCAGTACTTC
CDR3 length: 15; J gene: TRBJ2-7; D gene: TRBD1; clone size: once; V gene: TRBV6-1; CDR3 protein: CASSGRGDSPYEQYF; CDR3 DNA: TGTGCCAGCAGTGGCCGTGGGGACAGTCCCTACGAGCAGTACTTC
CDR3 length: 19; J gene: TRBJ2-7; D gene: .; clone size: .; V gene: TRBV9; CDR3 protein: CASSEGGWEFGERPYEQYF; CDR3 DNA: TGTGCCAGCAGCGAGGGGGGGTGGGAATTTGGCGAGCGCCCCTACGAGCAGTACTTC
CDR3 length: 19; J gene: TRBJ2-3; D gene: TRBD2; clone size: .; V gene: TRBV5-1; CDR3 protein: CASSAAGTSGSSSTDTQYF; CDR3 DNA: TGCGCCAGCAGTGCCGCCGGGACTAGCGGGAGTTCTAGCACAGATACGCAGTATTTT
CDR3 length: 16; J gene: TRBJ1-1; D gene: TRBD1; clone size: few; V gene: TRBV28; CDR3 protein: CASSPETGGGNTEAFF; CDR3 DNA: TGTGCCAGCAGTCCCGAGACAGGGGGCGGGAACACTGAAGCTTTCTTT
CDR3 length: 15; J gene: TRBJ1-1; D gene: .; clone size: .; V gene: TRBV19; CDR3 protein: CASSGTREKSTEAFF; CDR3 DNA: TGTGCCAGTAGTGGAACCCGGGAAAAGAGCACTGAAGCTTTCTTT
CDR3 length: 17; J gene: TRBJ1-4; D gene: .; clone size: few; V gene: TRBV4-3; CDR3 protein: CASSQASFGSLNEKLFF; CDR3 DNA: TGCGCCAGCAGCCAAGCTAGTTTCGGGAGCCTCAATGAAAAACTGTTTTTT
CDR3 length: 14; J gene: TRBJ1-3; D gene: .; clone size: .; V gene: TRBV27; CDR3 protein: CASSLSGSGNTIYF; CDR3 DNA: TGTGCCAGCAGTCTTAGCGGAAGTGGAAACACCATATATTTT
CDR3 length: 16; J gene: TRBJ1-3; D gene: .; clone size: .; V gene: TRBV28; CDR3 protein: CASSLFRDASGNTIYF; CDR3 DNA: TGTGCCAGCAGTCTATTCCGGGATGCCTCTGGAAACACCATATATTTT
CDR3 length: 14; J gene: TRBJ1-2; D gene: TRBD1; clone size: .; V gene: TRBV29-1; CDR3 protein: CSVEEGQGVGGYTF; CDR3 DNA: TGCAGCGTTGAAGAAGGACAGGGGGTGGGTGGCTACACCTTC
CDR3 length: 14; J gene: TRBJ1-2; D gene: .; clone size: .; V gene: TRBV6-5; CDR3 protein: CASSSGPGIYGYTF; CDR3 DNA: TGTGCCAGCAGCTCCGGCCCGGGGATATATGGCTACACCTTC
CDR3 length: 12; J gene: TRBJ1-1; D gene: .; clone size: .; V gene: TRBV7-9; CDR3 protein: CSSSGAGYEAFF; CDR3 DNA: TGTTCCAGCAGCGGGGCAGGCTATGAAGCTTTCTTT
CDR3 length: 14; J gene: TRBJ1-2; D gene: .; clone size: few; V gene: TRBV4-3; CDR3 protein: CASSTQAYEYGYTF; CDR3 DNA: TGCGCCAGCAGCACACAGGCGTATGAATATGGCTACACCTTC
CDR3 length: 15; J gene: TRBJ2-2; D gene: TRBD1; clone size: .; V gene: TRBV7-7; CDR3 protein: CASSPDRANTGELFF; CDR3 DNA: TGTGCTAGCAGTCCCGACAGGGCGAACACCGGGGAGCTGTTTTTT
CDR3 length: 15; J gene: TRBJ1-4; D gene: TRBD1; clone size: .; V gene: TRBV6-5; CDR3 protein: CASRPPGQANEKLFF; CDR3 DNA: TGTGCCAGCAGACCTCCGGGACAGGCTAATGAAAAACTGTTTTTT
CDR3 length: 15; J gene: TRBJ2-7; D gene: .; clone size: .; V gene: TRBV30; CDR3 protein: CAWSFGQIGIYEQYF; CDR3 DNA: TGTGCCTGGAGTTTTGGACAAATCGGAATCTACGAGCAGTACTTC
CDR3 length: 13; J gene: TRBJ1-3; D gene: .; clone size: .; V gene: TRBV6-1; CDR3 protein: CASSEIGGNTIYF; CDR3 DNA: TGTGCCAGCAGTGAAATCGGGGGAAACACCATATATTTT
CDR3 length: 13; J gene: TRBJ2-4; D gene: TRBD1; clone size: .; V gene: TRBV6-5; CDR3 protein: CASRAGGENIQYF; CDR3 DNA: TGTGCCAGCAGGGCAGGGGGCGAAAACATTCAGTACTTC
CDR3 length: 14; J gene: TRBJ2-5; D gene: TRBD1; clone size: .; V gene: TRBV5-4; CDR3 protein: CASSFRTGEETQYF; CDR3 DNA: TGTGCCAGCAGCTTTAGGACAGGCGAAGAGACCCAGTACTTC
CDR3 length: 14; J gene: TRBJ1-1; D gene: .; clone size: .; V gene: TRBV21-1; CDR3 protein: CASSKPQSNTEAFF; CDR3 DNA: TGTGCCAGCAGCAAGCCACAATCGAACACTGAAGCTTTCTTT
CDR3 length: 13; J gene: TRBJ2-3; D gene: .; clone size: .; V gene: TRBV27; CDR3 protein: CASSLSSTDTQYF; CDR3 DNA: TGTGCCAGCAGTCTCTCTAGCACAGATACGCAGTATTTT
CDR3 length: 15; J gene: TRBJ2-5; D gene: TRBD2; clone size: few; V gene: TRBV7-9; CDR3 protein: CASSFQSGRAQTQYF; CDR3 DNA: TGTGCCAGCAGCTTTCAGAGCGGGAGGGCGCAGACCCAGTACTTC
CDR3 length: 11; J gene: TRBJ1-1; D gene: .; clone size: .; V gene: TRBV7-2; CDR3 protein: CASGGNTEAFF; CDR3 DNA: TGTGCCTCGGGGGGGAACACTGAAGCTTTCTTT
CDR3 length: 17; J gene: TRBJ2-2; D gene: .; clone size: .; V gene: TRBV27; CDR3 protein: CASSRATGTRDAGELFF; CDR3 DNA: TGTGCCAGCAGTCGAGCGACAGGGACTAGGGACGCCGGGGAGCTGTTTTTT
CDR3 length: 16; J gene: TRBJ1-2; D gene: .; clone size: .; V gene: TRBV4-1; CDR3 protein: CASSQEFLAGRYGYTF; CDR3 DNA: TGCGCCAGCAGCCAAGAGTTCCTGGCAGGGAGGTATGGCTACACCTTC
CDR3 length: 14; J gene: TRBJ1-2; D gene: .; clone size: .; V gene: TRBV5-1; CDR3 protein: CASTREDTDYGYTF; CDR3 DNA: TGCGCCAGCACTCGTGAGGACACAGACTATGGCTACACCTTC
CDR3 length: 16; J gene: TRBJ2-3; D gene: TRBD2; clone size: .; V gene: TRBV7-2; CDR3 protein: CASSLGASGGTDTQYF; CDR3 DNA: TGTGCCAGCAGCTTAGGCGCTAGCGGGGGGACAGATACGCAGTATTTT
CDR3 length: 16; J gene: TRBJ2-3; D gene: TRBD2; clone size: few; V gene: TRBV7-3; CDR3 protein: CASSLGTSGYPDTQYF; CDR3 DNA: TGTGCCAGCAGCTTGGGGACTAGCGGGTACCCAGATACGCAGTATTTT
CDR3 length: 15; J gene: TRBJ2-4; D gene: TRBD1; clone size: .; V gene: TRBV6-1; CDR3 protein: CASSTDRSAKNIQYF; CDR3 DNA: TGTGCCAGCAGCACGGACAGGTCTGCCAAAAACATTCAGTACTTC
CDR3 length: 11; J gene: TRBJ2-5; D gene: .; clone size: .; V gene: TRBV11-1; CDR3 protein: CASSLRGTQYF; CDR3 DNA: TGTGCCAGCAGCTTAAGAGGGACCCAGTACTTC
CDR3 length: 15; J gene: TRBJ1-2; D gene: .; clone size: .; V gene: TRBV2; CDR3 protein: CASSEGVPGNYGYTF; CDR3 DNA: TGTGCCAGCAGTGAAGGAGTTCCGGGAAACTATGGCTACACCTTC
CDR3 length: 15; J gene: TRBJ2-5; D gene: .; clone size: .; V gene: TRBV7-2; CDR3 protein: CASSSRDILQETQYF; CDR3 DNA: TGTGCCAGCAGCTCCCGGGACATCCTGCAAGAGACCCAGTACTTC
CDR3 length: 13; J gene: TRBJ2-7; D gene: TRBD1; clone size: .; V gene: TRBV6-5; CDR3 protein: CASSYGTGSEQYF; CDR3 DNA: TGTGCCAGCAGTTACGGGACAGGGAGTGAGCAGTACTTC
CDR3 length: 12; J gene: TRBJ1-5; D gene: TRBD1; clone size: .; V gene: TRBV7-2; CDR3 protein: CASSNIQGAQHF; CDR3 DNA: TGTGCCAGCAGCAATATACAGGGGGCCCAGCATTTT
CDR3 length: 14; J gene: TRBJ1-6; D gene: .; clone size: .; V gene: TRBV6-1; CDR3 protein: CAIRQSSYNSPLHF; CDR3 DNA: TGTGCCATACGACAGAGCTCCTATAATTCACCCCTCCACTTT
CDR3 length: 12; J gene: TRBJ1-1; D gene: .; clone size: .; V gene: TRBV7-2; CDR3 protein: CASSLRGSEAFF; CDR3 DNA: TGTGCCAGCAGCTTAAGGGGCAGTGAAGCTTTCTTT
CDR3 length: 16; J gene: TRBJ2-2; D gene: TRBD2; clone size: few; V gene: TRBV7-2; CDR3 protein: CASSPLAGANTGELFF; CDR3 DNA: TGTGCCAGCAGCCCTCTAGCGGGGGCGAACACCGGGGAGCTGTTTTTT
CDR3 length: 16; J gene: TRBJ2-5; D gene: .; clone size: .; V gene: TRBV7-2; CDR3 protein: CASSLMAGFPGETQYF; CDR3 DNA: TGTGCCAGCAGCTTAATGGCGGGCTTCCCGGGTGAGACCCAGTACTTC
CDR3 length: 18; J gene: TRBJ1-4; D gene: .; clone size: .; V gene: TRBV4-3; CDR3 protein: CASSRGTQGFATNEKLFF; CDR3 DNA: TGCGCCAGCAGCCGCGGGACCCAGGGTTTCGCAACTAATGAAAAACTGTTTTTT
CDR3 length: 11; J gene: TRBJ2-3; D gene: .; clone size: once; V gene: TRBV20-1; CDR3 protein: CSALRGDTQYF; CDR3 DNA: TGCAGTGCCCTTCGAGGAGATACGCAGTATTTT
CDR3 length: 14; J gene: TRBJ1-2; D gene: .; clone size: .; V gene: TRBV4-3; CDR3 protein: CASSQGGGIYGYTF; CDR3 DNA: TGCGCCAGCAGCCAAGGGGGAGGGATCTATGGCTACACCTTC
CDR3 length: 15; J gene: TRBJ1-1; D gene: TRBD1; clone size: .; V gene: TRBV4-1; CDR3 protein: CASSLPDRARTEAFF; CDR3 DNA: TGCGCCAGCAGCCTCCCTGACAGGGCTCGAACTGAAGCTTTCTTT
CDR3 length: 16; J gene: TRBJ2-7; D gene: .; clone size: .; V gene: TRBV7-9; CDR3 protein: CASSLARNGIGSEQYF; CDR3 DNA: TGTGCCAGCAGCTTAGCTAGGAACGGGATAGGGTCCGAGCAGTACTTC
CDR3 length: 15; J gene: TRBJ1-1; D gene: TRBD1; clone size: .; V gene: TRBV9; CDR3 protein: CASSVGTGGYTEAFF; CDR3 DNA: TGTGCCAGCAGCGTAGGTACAGGGGGATATACTGAAGCTTTCTTT
CDR3 length: 16; J gene: TRBJ2-3; D gene: TRBD2; clone size: .; V gene: TRBV7-3; CDR3 protein: CASSLSGRGGRDTQYF; CDR3 DNA: TGTGCCAGCAGCTTAAGCGGGAGGGGGGGGCGGGATACGCAGTATTTT
CDR3 length: 16; J gene: TRBJ2-5; D gene: TRBD2; clone size: .; V gene: TRBV23-1; CDR3 protein: CASSRMTLAGEETQYF; CDR3 DNA: TGCGCCAGCAGTCGAATGACACTAGCGGGGGAAGAGACCCAGTACTTC
CDR3 length: 14; J gene: TRBJ1-2; D gene: TRBD1; clone size: .; V gene: TRBV28; CDR3 protein: CASTKGDRAGGYTF; CDR3 DNA: TGTGCCAGCACCAAAGGGGACAGAGCGGGTGGCTACACCTTC
CDR3 length: 14; J gene: TRBJ2-2; D gene: TRBD2; clone size: .; V gene: TRBV6-4; CDR3 protein: CASARLAGTGELFF; CDR3 DNA: TGTGCCAGCGCTAGACTAGCGGGCACCGGGGAGCTGTTTTTT
CDR3 length: 16; J gene: TRBJ1-6; D gene: TRBD1; clone size: .; V gene: TRBV25-1; CDR3 protein: CASSVSYGTVYSPLHF; CDR3 DNA: TGTGCCAGCAGTGTGTCGTACGGGACAGTCTATTCACCCCTCCACTTT